This TCR beta chain was recorded in a study of cytomegalovirus exposure and HLA in healthy donors. At the level of the study: Per a later analysis, the approximately 620 first-cohort and some 110 validation repertoires shared one platform. Study-level results: Among TCR sequences, most were rare, though some public TCRs appeared in many donors. Cytomegalovirus-associated status was assigned to 150 to 200 TCR beta chains. The classifier reportedly diagnosed cytomegalovirus status with high specificity and sensitivity.

The protocol was immunoSEQ multiplex PCR, while the TCRdb copy is restricted to in-frame clones and leaves out a portion. Of 220,000 or so clones in the sample, roughly 80% are singletons; the top ten hold around 5.4%. Details on this clone: The antigen is not known.

The CDR3 spans 14 residues. The germline CDR1 and CDR2 sequences are SGHRS and YFSETQ. Trimming cost V 3 bases and J 5 bases, with 14 bases left between them. This sequence originates from a woman between 18 and 29 years old in good health and CMV-seronegative. The sample consisted of PBMCs. The V and J genes are TRBV5-1 and TRBJ2-5; D possibly matches TRBD1 or TRBD2 (6 bases each). CDR3 region: CASSSGAGRETQYF. DNA of the CDR3: TGCGCCAGCAGCTCGGGGGCAGGGAGGGAGACCCAGTACTTC.